This is a list of T cell receptor beta chains from one sample in a study of shared clonotypes between healthy human individuals. The data were produced by immunoSEQ multiplex PCR, yet TCRdb's version contains in-frame clones alone and is incomplete. The sample lists about 2.2 million clones, about 92% occurring once. The sequenced sample was naive CD8+ T cells from PBMCs. The receptors derive from a man aged 18 to 35 in good health. Some clones in this sample may be carry-over from other donors' samples. Each CDR3 is given with its conserved first and last residue. The D gene is left open where the match is weak. Clone size, where shown, is once, few, many, or a class for clones that have expanded.

J: TRBJ1-3; D: NA; size: NA; V: TRBV9; DNA: TGTGCCAGCAGCCCCTCCGCGGGGGATCGATACACCATATATTTT; CDR3: CASSPSAGDRYTIYF
J: TRBJ2-7; D: TRBD2; size: once; V: TRBV28; DNA: TGTGCCAGCAGGCTGACTAGCGGGGGAAACTACGAGCAGTACTTC; CDR3: CASRLTSGGNYEQYF
J: TRBJ1-2; D: NA; size: once; V: TRBV2; DNA: TGTGCCAGCAGTGAAGCGGGGCGGAGCACCGGGGGCTACACCTTC; CDR3: CASSEAGRSTGGYTF
J: TRBJ1-5; D: NA; size: NA; V: TRBV5-1; DNA: TGCGCCAGCAGCCCAGGAGGACAAAGCAATCAGCCCCAGCATTTT; CDR3: CASSPGGQSNQPQHF
J: TRBJ2-7; D: NA; size: NA; V: TRBV19; DNA: TGTGCCAGTAGTACTCCCGGGACGTGGGGGACCTACGAGCAGTACTTC; CDR3: CASSTPGTWGTYEQYF
J: TRBJ2-2; D: TRBD2; size: once; V: TRBV4-2; DNA: TGTGCCAGCAGCCAAGATTGGCGACTAGCGGGAACCGGGGAGCTGTTTTTT; CDR3: CASSQDWRLAGTGELFF
J: TRBJ1-4; D: NA; size: NA; V: TRBV5-6; DNA: TGTGCCAGCAGCTTGGTGGATGAAAAACTGTTTTTT; CDR3: CASSLVDEKLFF
J: TRBJ2-5; D: TRBD1; size: NA; V: TRBV18; DNA: TGTGCCAGCTCACCCGACAGGGGAGAGACCCAGTACTTC; CDR3: CASSPDRGETQYF
J: TRBJ1-5; D: NA; size: NA; V: TRBV27; DNA: TGTGCCAGCAGTTTCCGAGGGACTAGCAATCAGCCCCAGCATTTT; CDR3: CASSFRGTSNQPQHF
J: TRBJ2-2; D: NA; size: once; V: TRBV9; DNA: TGTGCCAGCAGCCGTTCGGACCTAGAACGCACCGGGGAGCTGTTTTTT; CDR3: CASSRSDLERTGELFF
J: TRBJ2-7; D: NA; size: NA; V: TRBV6-5; DNA: TGTGCCAGCAGTTACTCGAGGAGTCACCAGCAGTACTTC; CDR3: CASSYSRSHQQYF
J: TRBJ1-1; D: NA; size: few; V: TRBV29-1; DNA: TGCAGCGCGCCCGTGGGGAACACTGAAGCTTTCTTT; CDR3: CSAPVGNTEAFF
J: TRBJ1-1; D: NA; size: once; V: TRBV6-1; DNA: TGTGCCAGCAGTCACCCGGTGGGGACTGAAGCTTTCTTT; CDR3: CASSHPVGTEAFF
J: TRBJ2-1; D: NA; size: NA; V: TRBV7-9; DNA: TGTGCCAGCAGCATAAGGACTTACAATGAGCAGTTCTTC; CDR3: CASSIRTYNEQFF
J: TRBJ1-2; D: NA; size: NA; V: TRBV11-2; DNA: TGTGCCAGCAGCTTACCCGGGACTGCTAACTATGGCTACACCTTC; CDR3: CASSLPGTANYGYTF
J: TRBJ1-2; D: NA; size: NA; V: TRBV27; DNA: TGTGCCAGCAGTTTAAGGGACTCGAACGGCTACACCTTC; CDR3: CASSLRDSNGYTF
J: TRBJ1-2; D: NA; size: NA; V: TRBV30; DNA: TGTGCCTGGTTTCACCGGGACTACTATGGCTACACCTTC; CDR3: CAWFHRDYYGYTF
J: TRBJ2-7; D: NA; size: once; V: TRBV28; DNA: TGTGCCAGCAGCCCCGGACACCTCTACGAGCAGTACTTC; CDR3: CASSPGHLYEQYF
J: TRBJ2-7; D: NA; size: NA; V: TRBV19; DNA: TGTGCCAGTAGTCCAGGCCCCTTCGGCGAGCAGTACTTC; CDR3: CASSPGPFGEQYF
J: TRBJ2-2; D: TRBD2; size: NA; V: TRBV9; DNA: TGTGCCAGCAGCCACTTTCTAGCGGGAGAGGGCACCGGGGAGCTGTTTTTT; CDR3: CASSHFLAGEGTGELFF
J: TRBJ2-1; D: NA; size: once; V: TRBV7-2; DNA: TGTGCCAGCAGCTTAGATCCGGGCGGGATCTACAATGAGCAGTTCTTC; CDR3: CASSLDPGGIYNEQFF
J: TRBJ1-2; D: NA; size: NA; V: TRBV25-1; DNA: TGTGCCAGCGACAGCGGCAAGGATGGCTACACCTTC; CDR3: CASDSGKDGYTF
J: TRBJ2-5; D: NA; size: NA; V: TRBV6-6; DNA: TGTGCCAGCAGTTACTTAGAGTCTGGAGAAGAGACCCAGTACTTC; CDR3: CASSYLESGEETQYF
J: TRBJ1-2; D: NA; size: NA; V: TRBV7-9; DNA: TGTGCCAGCACGGGGGAAGGGGGGAACTATGGCTACACCTTC; CDR3: CASTGEGGNYGYTF
J: TRBJ2-2; D: NA; size: NA; V: TRBV12-5; DNA: TGTGCTAGTGGTTTGGTGACAGCCGGGGAGCTGTTTTTT; CDR3: CASGLVTAGELFF
J: TRBJ2-3; D: TRBD1; size: NA; V: TRBV29-1; DNA: TGCAGCGTCCTTCCCCGGACAGGGAGTGCAGATACGCAGTATTTT; CDR3: CSVLPRTGSADTQYF
J: TRBJ2-3; D: NA; size: once; V: TRBV9; DNA: TGTGCCAGCAGCGGACGGGGGGCTTTAGATACGCAGTATTTT; CDR3: CASSGRGALDTQYF
J: TRBJ2-7; D: NA; size: NA; V: TRBV7-9; DNA: TGTGCCAGCAGCTTAGCGCCCCCCGGCAAGAGAGAGCAGTACTTC; CDR3: CASSLAPPGKREQYF
J: TRBJ2-7; D: NA; size: NA; V: TRBV4-2; DNA: TGTGCCAGCAGCCCGGGGGGACAGCGAGCCTACGAGCAGTACTTC; CDR3: CASSPGGQRAYEQYF